The 13 T cell receptor beta chains below come from one sample, sequenced in a study of identical twins. TCRdb used MiXCR to reprocess the 5' RACE reads, holding one entry per CDR3 protein. This table has roughly 770,000 distinct CDR3 sequences, about 20% appearing once. This sample also belongs to another study, concerning T cells expressing NK-cell markers.

The sequenced sample was PBMCs. These receptors were obtained from a woman between 18 and 30 years old in good health.

This clonotype was seen many times. V usage is TRBV20-1 and J usage is TRBJ1-4; D gene ambiguous. Germline V gives CDR1 DFQATT, CDR2 SNEGSKA (reference sequence). There are 16 residues in the CDR3. V dropped 3 bases and J dropped 8 bases, with 22 bases sitting between them. CDR3 sequence (DNA): TGCAGTGCTAGGAATTCTGATGGGTTCCCGTTCGAAAAACTGTTTTTT. This gives the protein CSARNSDGFPFEKLFF.

This chain connects TRBV20-1 to TRBJ2-7; weak D call: TRBD1 (6 bases). Germline loops: CDR1 DFQATT, CDR2 SNEGSKA (reference sequence). Trimming removed 6 bases from V and 2 bases from J, with 17 bases in between. This CDR3 contains 14 residues. For the CDR3, the DNA is TGCAGTGCCCCCTCCCAGGGGCCACCCTACGAGCAGTACTTC. Translating it yields CSAPSQGPPYEQYF.

This clonotype was counted once. The J gene is TRBJ2-1, the V gene TRBV24-1; 11 bases are a match to TRBD2. The CDR3 spans 16 residues. J lost 7 bases, V lost 4 bases, and 8 bases had no gene match. Germline V CDR1 and CDR2: KGHDR, SFDVKD. CDR3 residues: CATSDPTSGSKNEQFF. Here the CDR3 DNA reads TGTGCCACCAGTGACCCCACTAGCGGGAGTAAGAATGAGCAGTTCTTC.

This clonotype has more than one count but fewer than ten. The gene calls are TRBV5-5 and TRBJ2-7; no clear D gene. The CDR3 has 13 residues. Deletions cut 2 bases from V and 7 bases from J, with 13 bases between. Germline CDR1 is SGHKS and CDR2 is YYEKEE (reference sequence). The CDR3 DNA sequence: TGTGCCAGCAGCTTAATGGACCGGGTTGAGCAGTACTTC. The encoded protein is CASSLMDRVEQYF.

The chain has TRBV5-1 and TRBJ2-1, with D possibly TRBD2 on 5 matching bases. The CDR3 has 14 amino acids. With 4 bases removed from V and 6 bases from J, the gap between germline ends came to 14 bases. Germline values: CDR1 SGHRS, CDR2 YFSETQ. The CDR3 region has the DNA TGCGCCAGCAGCACCACTAGTACGAGCAATGAGCAGTTCTTC. It codes for CASSTTSTSNEQFF.

The table lists this clonotype with a few counts. V and J are TRBV11-2 and TRBJ1-1; tentatively, D is TRBD1 (5 bases). V was shortened by 5 bases and J by 3 bases, with 10 bases between the two germline ends. Germline V CDR1 and CDR2: SGHAT, FQNNGV. CDR3 size: 13 residues. For the CDR3, the DNA is TGTGCCAGCAGCCTGGGGCCTGACACTGAAGCTTTCTTT. Protein product: CASSLGPDTEAFF.

This clonotype was recorded many times. The V call is TRBV9, the J call TRBJ2-7; TRBD1 is a possible D gene (5 bases). Trimming removed 4 bases at V and 2 bases at J, with 13 bases between. This CDR3 is 14 amino acids long. Germline lookup yields CDR1 SGDLS and CDR2 YYNGEE. CDR3 residues: CASSTGMTTYEQYF. The DNA for the CDR3 is TGTGCCAGCAGCACAGGTATGACGACCTACGAGCAGTACTTC.

The rearrangement uses TRBV10-3 and TRBJ2-1; no reliable D call. CDR3 length: 12 amino acids. Trimming removed 3 bases from V and 8 bases from J, with 8 bases in between. Per germline, CDR1 ENHRY and CDR2 SYGVKD. The CDR3 loop reads CAISDQADEQFF. The CDR3 DNA reads as TGTGCCATCAGTGATCAGGCCGATGAGCAGTTCTTC.

The V and J genes are TRBV20-1 and TRBJ1-5; TRBD1 matches 7 bases. Germline V gene sequence: CDR1 DFQATT, CDR2 SNEGSKA (reference sequence). The junction had 5 bases not matched to a gene; V was cut back by 1 base and J by 5 bases. The CDR3 extends over 14 amino acids. The chain's CDR3 is CSARGDSQDQPQHF. The CDR3 nucleotides are TGCAGTGCTAGAGGGGACAGTCAAGATCAGCCCCAGCATTTT.

The sample holds a few counts of this clonotype. The J gene is TRBJ1-4, the V gene TRBV6-1; 8 bases line up with TRBD1. The CDR3 loop spans 14 amino acids. Trimming cost V 5 bases and J 7 bases; bases outside gene matches: 6. CDR1 MNHNS and CDR2 SASEGT come from the germline V gene. The CDR3 protein is CASSQQGVIEKLFF. Here the CDR3 DNA reads TGTGCCAGCAGTCAACAGGGGGTAATTGAAAAACTGTTTTTT.

The rearrangement joins TRBV11-2 to TRBJ2-4; the D is unclear. Germline V gene data show CDR1 as SGHAT and CDR2 as FQNNGV. The V end was cut by 3 bases, the J end by 9 bases, with 12 bases between. The CDR3 has 13 residues. The CDR3 bases are TGTGCCAGCAGCTTCGGCCTAACGGGCATTCAGTACTTC. Translating gives CASSFGLTGIQYF.

The chain has TRBV12-3 or TRBV12-4 and TRBJ2-1; 8 bases fit TRBD2. The J segment lost 8 bases and the V segment lost 6 bases, leaving 6 bases of the junction unmatched. The CDR3 contains 13 residues. The CDR3 bases are TGTGCCAGCAGGCGAGCGGGAGTCTATGAGCAGTTCTTC. This sequence encodes CASRRAGVYEQFF.

This clonotype was seen more than once but under ten times. The CDR3 loop is CSAPKLAGPENEQFF. As DNA, the CDR3 is TGCAGTGCTCCTAAGCTAGCGGGGCCTGAGAATGAGCAGTTCTTC. The chain has TRBV20-1 and TRBJ2-1; TRBD2 agrees at 9 bases. V gave up 5 bases and J gave up 7 bases; unmatched junction bases: 12. The germline V gene encodes CDR1 DFQATT and CDR2 SNEGSKA (reference sequence). The CDR3 is 15 amino acids.